This TCR delta chain was sequenced for a study of gammadelta T cells in human blood. Study-level findings and limits: Polyclonal expansion of innate γδ T cells after birth appeared microbially driven.

TCRdb reanalysed the RT-PCR reads via CATT. The sample contains approximately 600 delta-chain clones, roughly 15% of which appear only once. The germline V gene has CDR1 TVYSNPD and CDR2 GDNSRS (reference sequence). This CDR3 region has 22 residues. V trimming: 2 bases; J trimming: 0 bases; junction bases outside the gene matches: 29. This clone is large. As yet, its antigen is unknown. The sequenced sample consisted of non-Vgamma9Vdelta2 gamma-delta T cells from adult blood. J is TRDJ1 and V is TRDV3, with 8 nucleotides matching TRDD3. This TCR came from a human donor. CDR3 nucleotides: TGTGCCTTTGGACGATTCCCGAATATTTTTACGTGGGGGATCCAGTACACCGATAAACTCATCTTT. It translates to CAFGRFPNIFTWGIQYTDKLIF. The whole variable domain, remainder taken from reference TRDV3 and TRDJ1, is CDKVTQSSPDQTVASGSEVVLLCTYDTVYSNPDLFWYRIRPDYSFQFVFYGDNSRSEGADFTQGRFSVKHILTQKAFHLVISPVRTEDSATYYCAFGRFPNIFTWGIQYTDKLIFGKGTRVTVEP.